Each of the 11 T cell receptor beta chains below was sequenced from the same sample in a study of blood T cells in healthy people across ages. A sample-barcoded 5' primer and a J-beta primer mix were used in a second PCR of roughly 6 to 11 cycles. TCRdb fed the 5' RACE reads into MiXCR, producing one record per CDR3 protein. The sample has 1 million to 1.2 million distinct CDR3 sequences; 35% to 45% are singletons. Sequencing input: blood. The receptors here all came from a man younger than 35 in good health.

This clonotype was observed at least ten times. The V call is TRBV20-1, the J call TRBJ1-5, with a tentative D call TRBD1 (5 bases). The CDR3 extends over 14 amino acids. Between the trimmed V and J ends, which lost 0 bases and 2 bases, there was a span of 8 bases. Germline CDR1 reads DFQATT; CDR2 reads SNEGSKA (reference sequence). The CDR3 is CSAREGPGNQPQHF. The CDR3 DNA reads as TGCAGTGCTAGAGAGGGACCGGGCAATCAGCCCCAGCATTTT.

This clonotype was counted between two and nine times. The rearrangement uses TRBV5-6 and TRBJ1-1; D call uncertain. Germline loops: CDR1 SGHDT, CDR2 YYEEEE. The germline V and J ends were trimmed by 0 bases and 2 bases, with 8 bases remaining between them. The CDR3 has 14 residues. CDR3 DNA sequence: TGTGCCAGCAGCTTGGGAGGGATAAACACTGAAGCTTTCTTT. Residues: CASSLGGINTEAFF.

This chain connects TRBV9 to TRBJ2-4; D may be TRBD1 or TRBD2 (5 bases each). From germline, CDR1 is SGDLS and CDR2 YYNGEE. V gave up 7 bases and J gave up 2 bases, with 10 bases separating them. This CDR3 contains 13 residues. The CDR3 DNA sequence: TGTGCCAGCGGGGGTCTGACCAAAAACATTCAGTACTTC. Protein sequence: CASGGLTKNIQYF.

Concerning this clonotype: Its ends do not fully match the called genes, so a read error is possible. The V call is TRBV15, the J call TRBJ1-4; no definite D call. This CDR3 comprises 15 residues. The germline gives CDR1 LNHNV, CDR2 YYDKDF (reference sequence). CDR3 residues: CASSRELLTNEKLFF. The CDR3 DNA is TGTGCCTCCAGCAGAGAACTTCTCACTAATGAAAAACTGTTTTTT.

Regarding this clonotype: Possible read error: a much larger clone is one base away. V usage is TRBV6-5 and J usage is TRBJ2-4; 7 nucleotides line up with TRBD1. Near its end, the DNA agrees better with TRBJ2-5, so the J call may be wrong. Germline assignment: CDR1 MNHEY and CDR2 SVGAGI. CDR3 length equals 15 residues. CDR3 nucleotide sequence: TGTGCCAGCAGTCACGGACAGGCCCTCCAAGCGACCCAGTACTTC. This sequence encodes CASSHGQALQATQYF.

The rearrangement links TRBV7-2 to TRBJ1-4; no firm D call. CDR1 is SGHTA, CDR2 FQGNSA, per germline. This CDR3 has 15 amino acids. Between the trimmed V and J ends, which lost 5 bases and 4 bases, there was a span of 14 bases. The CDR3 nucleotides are TGTGCCAGCAGCCCCAGTTTTGGGGTTAATGAAAAACTGTTTTTT. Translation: CASSPSFGVNEKLFF.

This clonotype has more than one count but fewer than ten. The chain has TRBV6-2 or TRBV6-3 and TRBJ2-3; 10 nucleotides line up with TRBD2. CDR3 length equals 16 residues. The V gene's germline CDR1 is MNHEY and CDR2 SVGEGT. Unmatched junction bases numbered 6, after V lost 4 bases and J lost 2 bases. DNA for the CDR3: TGTGCCAGCAGTTGGAGACTAGCGGGTTACACAGATACGCAGTATTTT. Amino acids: CASSWRLAGYTDTQYF.

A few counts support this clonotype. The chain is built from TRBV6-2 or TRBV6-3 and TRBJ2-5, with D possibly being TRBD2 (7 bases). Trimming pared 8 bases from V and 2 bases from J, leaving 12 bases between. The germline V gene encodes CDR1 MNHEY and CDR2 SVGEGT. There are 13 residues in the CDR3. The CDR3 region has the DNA TGTGCCAGCCGGGGGGCCAATCAAGAGACCCAGTACTTC. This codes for CASRGANQETQYF.

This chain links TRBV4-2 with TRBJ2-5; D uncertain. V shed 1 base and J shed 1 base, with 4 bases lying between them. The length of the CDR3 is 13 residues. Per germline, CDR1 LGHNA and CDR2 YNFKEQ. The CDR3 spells CASSQVGQETQYF. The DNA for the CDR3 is TGTGCCAGCAGCCAAGTGGGCCAAGAGACCCAGTACTTC.

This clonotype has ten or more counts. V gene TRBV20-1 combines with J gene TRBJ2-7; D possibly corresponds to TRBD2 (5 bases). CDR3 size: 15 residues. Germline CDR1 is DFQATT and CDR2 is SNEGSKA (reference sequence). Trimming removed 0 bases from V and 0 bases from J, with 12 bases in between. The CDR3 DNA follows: TGCAGTGCTAGAGAGCCCACTAGAAACTCCTACGAGCAGTACTTC. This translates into CSAREPTRNSYEQYF.

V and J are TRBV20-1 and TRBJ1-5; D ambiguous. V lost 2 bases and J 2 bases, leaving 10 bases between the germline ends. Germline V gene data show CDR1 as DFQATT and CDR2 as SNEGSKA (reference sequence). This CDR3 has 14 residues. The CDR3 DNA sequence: TGCAGTGCTAGACGGGCGACTGGCAATCAGCCCCAGCATTTT. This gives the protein CSARRATGNQPQHF.